Sequencing of this T cell receptor (beta chain) was carried out in a study of early T cells in non-severe SARS-CoV-2 infection. Study summary: From unsorted whole blood, bulk RNA was sequenced, and the chains remained unpaired. Study findings and constraints: Anti-spike CD8 responses were favored in VDJdb matching, and private and CD4 specificities were missed.

V was shortened by 1 base and J by 7 bases, with 5 bases between the two germline ends. CDR3 length equals 12 residues. CDR1 is SGHTA, CDR2 FQGNSA, per germline. Unique molecular identifiers were attached to individual cDNA molecules. TCRdb re-analysed the 5' RACE reads in MiXCR, keeping a single row per CDR3 protein. The table shows about 99,000 distinct CDR3 sequences, with approximately 15% occurring only once. This clonotype was seen many times. The antigen is undetermined. The chain employs TRBV7-2 and TRBJ2-4; D is undetermined. The sample consisted of whole blood. The receptor was isolated from an adult who was a healthcare worker with PCR-confirmed SARS-CoV-2 infection or an uninfected control (not recorded which). The CDR3 nucleotides read TGTGCCAGCAGCTTAGGCAGGAACATTCAGTACTTC. Protein sequence: CASSLGRNIQYF. Full variable domain (missing parts from reference TRBV7-2 and TRBJ2-4): GAGVSQSPSNKVTEKGKDVELRCDPISGHTALYWYRQSLGQGLEFLIYFQGNSAPDKSGLPSDRFSAERTGGSVSTLTIQRTQQEDSAVYLCASSLGRNIQYFGAGTRLSVL.